The rows below give T cell receptor beta chains drawn from one sample of a study of control samples from healthy donors and cancer patients. Data came from immunoSEQ multiplex PCR; TCRdb stores just in-frame clones and leaves some out. The data hold some 120,000 clones, with approximately 93% observed a single time. Sequencing was performed on blood. Receptor source: a man aged 30-40 years in good health. The CDR3 runs from the conserved cysteine through the conserved F or W. D genes are given only for firm matches. Expanded clones are given a class, and other clones once, few, many or no size at all.

V	D	J	size	DNA	CDR3
TRBV7-9	NA	TRBJ1-2	NA	TGTGCCAGCAGCTCCGGAAGGGGGAGTAGCTATGGCTACACCTTC	CASSSGRGSSYGYTF
TRBV5-3	NA	TRBJ1-1	NA	TGTGTCAGAAGCTTGAGAGGGGGCACTGAAGCTTTCTTT	CVRSLRGGTEAFF
TRBV12-3/TRBV12-4	NA	TRBJ2-1	NA	TGTGCCAGCAGTGGAGAGTGGGATGAGCAGTTCTTC	CASSGEWDEQFF
TRBV27	TRBD1	TRBJ1-2	NA	TGTGCCAGCAGTTCCGCCGGGACAGGATACTATGGCTACACCTTC	CASSSAGTGYYGYTF
TRBV28	NA	TRBJ1-3	NA	TGTGCCAGCAGTATGGGTCCTGGAAACACCATATATTTT	CASSMGPGNTIYF
TRBV15	NA	TRBJ1-1	NA	TGTGCCACAAGGACGTTAGTCGACACTGAAGCTTTCTTT	CATRTLVDTEAFF
TRBV7-2	TRBD1	TRBJ2-7	NA	TGTGCCAGCAGCTTAGAAGCGGGACAGGGCCACTACGAGCAGTACTTC	CASSLEAGQGHYEQYF
TRBV2	NA	TRBJ2-7	NA	TGTGCCAGCAGGTCCGGGACGTCCTACGAGCAGTACTTC	CASRSGTSYEQYF
TRBV5-1	TRBD2	TRBJ2-5	NA	TGCGTGTCGGGGGGTCAAGAGACCCAGTACTTC	CVSGGQETQYF
TRBV7-9	TRBD1	TRBJ2-7	NA	TGTGCCAGCAGTGGACAGGGAAGCTCCTACGAGCAGTACTTC	CASSGQGSSYEQYF
TRBV5-6	TRBD1	TRBJ1-2	few	TGTGCCAGCAGTTTACAGGGGCCCTATGGCTACACCTTC	CASSLQGPYGYTF
TRBV18	TRBD2	TRBJ2-1	NA	TGTGCCAGCTCACTCTTGGCGGGGGGGGACAATGAGCAGTTCTTC	CASSLLAGGDNEQFF
TRBV11-2	NA	TRBJ2-5	NA	TGTGCCAGCAGCTCCCCTCGGGAAGAGACCCAGTACTTC	CASSSPREETQYF
TRBV27	TRBD2	TRBJ2-7	once	TGTGCCAGCAGTTTATTGGGGGGGGGTTACGAGCAGTACTTC	CASSLLGGGYEQYF
TRBV27	NA	TRBJ1-4	NA	TGTGCCAGCAGAGAATTAACTAATGAAAAACTGTTTTTT	CASRELTNEKLFF
TRBV7-6	NA	TRBJ1-6	NA	TGTGCCAGCAGCTCTGAGACCTTCCATAATTCACCCCTCCACTTT	CASSSETFHNSPLHF
TRBV11-2	TRBD2	TRBJ2-1	NA	TGTGCCAGCAGCTTCGGGGGGGCCGGTGAGCAGTTCTTC	CASSFGGAGEQFF
TRBV7-6	TRBD1	TRBJ2-2	NA	TGTGCCAGCAGCCAAAGGGGCTTCGGACAGGGGTTATCCGGGGAGCTGTTTTTT	CASSQRGFGQGLSGELFF
TRBV27	NA	TRBJ1-3	NA	TGTGCCAGCAGTTTAGCCGGGGCTGGAAACACCATATATTTT	CASSLAGAGNTIYF
TRBV6-5	NA	TRBJ1-2	NA	TGTGCCAGCATCAGTCTTAGACAGATCTATGGCTACACCTTC	CASISLRQIYGYTF
TRBV29-1	TRBD1	TRBJ1-1	NA	TGCAGCGTTGAGGGACAGACGAACACTGAAGCTTTCTTT	CSVEGQTNTEAFF
TRBV5-4	NA	TRBJ2-7	NA	TGTGCCAGCAGCTTCGGCAGGGAGAACGAGCAGTACTTC	CASSFGRENEQYF
TRBV9	TRBD1	TRBJ1-1	NA	TGTGCCAGCAGCGGCAGGGACAGGAACACTGAAGCTTTCTTT	CASSGRDRNTEAFF
TRBV6-6	NA	TRBJ1-4	NA	TGTGCCAGCGAGCAGGGGCCAAATTTCAATGAAAAACTGTTTTTT	CASEQGPNFNEKLFF
TRBV12-3/TRBV12-4	NA	TRBJ2-3	NA	TGTGCCAGCAGTTTGGATCGAGATACGCAGTATTTT	CASSLDRDTQYF
TRBV19	NA	TRBJ2-2	NA	TGTGCCAGTAGAGAGGCCCATTTCGGGTCCTCCACGAACACCGGGGAGCTGTTTTTT	CASREAHFGSSTNTGELFF
TRBV10-1	TRBD1	TRBJ1-1	few	TGCGCCAGCATTACCGGGGAGGGGGCCCGGAAAATGAACACTGAAGCTTTCTTT	CASITGEGARKMNTEAFF
TRBV2	TRBD1	TRBJ2-7	NA	TGTGCCAGCAGTGACAGGGGGTTTCCCTACGAGCAGTACTTC	CASSDRGFPYEQYF
TRBV28	NA	TRBJ1-5	NA	TGTGCCAGCAGTAGTCGAGGGGCCTTTAATCAGCCCCAGCATTTT	CASSSRGAFNQPQHF
TRBV6-6	TRBD2	TRBJ2-3	NA	TGTGCCAGCAGCCGCGGGGGGACCATCACAGATACGCAGTATTTT	CASSRGGTITDTQYF
TRBV7-6	NA	TRBJ1-2	NA	TGTGCCAGCAGTAACAATATGGGCTCTATGGGCTACACCTTC	CASSNNMGSMGYTF
TRBV5-1	NA	TRBJ2-5	NA	TGCGCCAGCAGGGTGGGGGAGACCCAGTACTTC	CASRVGETQYF
TRBV9	TRBD1	TRBJ2-7	NA	TGTGCCAGCAGCGCCCAACAAACAGGGGTCGAGCAGTACTTC	CASSAQQTGVEQYF
TRBV7-9	NA	TRBJ1-1	NA	TGTGCCAGCAGCCATAGGGGAGGGGTAATGAACACTGAAGCTTTCTTT	CASSHRGGVMNTEAFF
TRBV15	NA	TRBJ2-7	NA	TGTGCCACCAGCAGGGGGATTTACGAGCAGTACTTC	CATSRGIYEQYF
TRBV19	NA	TRBJ2-4	once	TGTGCCAGTAGTATAGTTTCAGGGTACATTCAGTACTTC	CASSIVSGYIQYF
TRBV10-2	TRBD1	TRBJ2-3	NA	TGCGCCAGCAGTGACCCCGGGACAGGGGCCCCAGATACGCAGTATTTT	CASSDPGTGAPDTQYF
TRBV6-5	TRBD2	TRBJ2-1	NA	TGTGCCAGCAGTTACTATAGCGGGAGCTCCTACAATGAGCAGTTCTTC	CASSYYSGSSYNEQFF
TRBV3-1/TRBV3-2	NA	TRBJ1-6	NA	TGTGCCAGCAGCCACGCACAGGGTTTCTCTAATTCACCCCTCCACTTT	CASSHAQGFSNSPLHF
TRBV25-1	NA	TRBJ2-5	NA	TGTGCCAGCAGTCCCCCGGGACGGATACAAGAGACCCAGTACTTC	CASSPPGRIQETQYF
TRBV11-2	NA	TRBJ2-5	NA	TGTGCCAGCAGCCCAGACATATCTCCATCGGAGACCCAGTACTTC	CASSPDISPSETQYF
TRBV10-2	NA	TRBJ2-1	NA	TGCGCCAGCAGTGCCCTACGAGGGTCTCTTTACAATGAGCAGTTCTTC	CASSALRGSLYNEQFF
TRBV13	NA	TRBJ1-1	NA	TGTGCCAGCAGCTTAGGCAGGGCTGAAGCTTTCTTT	CASSLGRAEAFF
TRBV24-1	TRBD1	TRBJ2-1	NA	TGTGCCACCAGTGTCGTCCCGGGACAGGGGGCGACGGGGAGCGTGGATGAGCAGTTCTTC	CATSVVPGQGATGSVDEQFF
TRBV3-1/TRBV3-2	NA	TRBJ1-4	NA	TGTGCCAGCAGCCAAGCTGGTCCGCTTCCCAATGAAAAACTGTTTTTT	CASSQAGPLPNEKLFF
TRBV2	NA	TRBJ2-5	NA	TGTGCCAGCAGATTTACTTCGGAGACCCAGTACTTC	CASRFTSETQYF
TRBV19	NA	TRBJ1-5	NA	TGTGCCAGTAACCTAGACGGATATCAGCCCCAGCATTTT	CASNLDGYQPQHF
TRBV3-1/TRBV3-2	TRBD2	TRBJ2-2	NA	TGTGCCAGCAGCCAAGCCCGGGGGGGCAACACCGGGGAGCTGTTTTTT	CASSQARGGNTGELFF
TRBV3-1/TRBV3-2	NA	TRBJ2-7	NA	TGTGCCAGCAGCCATGCCAAGGACGGAACCTCCTACGAGCAGTACTTC	CASSHAKDGTSYEQYF
TRBV5-6	NA	TRBJ2-1	NA	TGTGCCAGCACCCCTCAGGGTGGCAATGAGCAGTTCTTC	CASTPQGGNEQFF
TRBV12-5	TRBD2	TRBJ2-1	NA	TGTGCTAGTGGTATCGGGACTAGCAGGGTCAATGAGCAGTTCTTC	CASGIGTSRVNEQFF
TRBV2	NA	TRBJ2-1	NA	TGTGCCAGCAGTGAGCAGGGATCTTACGATGAGCAGTTCTTC	CASSEQGSYDEQFF
TRBV11-2	NA	TRBJ1-6	NA	TGTGCCAGCAGCTTAGGGGCAGGGAGCAATTCACCCCTCCACTTT	CASSLGAGSNSPLHF
TRBV10-3	NA	TRBJ2-3	NA	TGTGCCATCAGTGCAGCTCCACCAGATACGCAGTATTTT	CAISAAPPDTQYF
TRBV19	NA	TRBJ1-1	NA	TGTGCCAGTATAAGTTCAGTGAACACTGAAGCTTTCTTT	CASISSVNTEAFF
TRBV28	NA	TRBJ1-5	NA	TGTGCCAGCAGTTTCTATAGCAATCAGCCCCAGCATTTT	CASSFYSNQPQHF
TRBV1	NA	TRBJ1-5	NA	TGCACCACCCCCCCCCGGGACAGCGGAATTCAGCCCCAGCATTTT	CTTPPRDSGIQPQHF
TRBV28	NA	TRBJ1-2	NA	TGTGCCAGCAGTAGACAGGAGGCGAGTTATGGCTACACCTTC	CASSRQEASYGYTF